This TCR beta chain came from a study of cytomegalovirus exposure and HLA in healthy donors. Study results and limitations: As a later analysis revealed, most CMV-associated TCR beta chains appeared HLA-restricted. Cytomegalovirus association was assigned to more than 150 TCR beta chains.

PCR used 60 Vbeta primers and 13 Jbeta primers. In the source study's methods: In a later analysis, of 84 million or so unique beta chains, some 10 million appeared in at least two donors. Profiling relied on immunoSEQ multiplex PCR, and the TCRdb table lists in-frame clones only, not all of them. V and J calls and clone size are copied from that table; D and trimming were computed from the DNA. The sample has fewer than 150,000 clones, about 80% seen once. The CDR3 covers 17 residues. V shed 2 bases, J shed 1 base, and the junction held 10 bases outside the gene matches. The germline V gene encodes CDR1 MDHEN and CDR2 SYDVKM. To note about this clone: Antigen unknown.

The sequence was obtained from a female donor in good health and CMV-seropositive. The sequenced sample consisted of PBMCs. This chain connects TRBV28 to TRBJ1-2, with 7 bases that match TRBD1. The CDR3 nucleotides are TGTGCCAGCAGTTTACCCCAAAAAGGGGGCTATAACTATGGCTACACCTTC. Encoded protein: CASSLPQKGGYNYGYTF.